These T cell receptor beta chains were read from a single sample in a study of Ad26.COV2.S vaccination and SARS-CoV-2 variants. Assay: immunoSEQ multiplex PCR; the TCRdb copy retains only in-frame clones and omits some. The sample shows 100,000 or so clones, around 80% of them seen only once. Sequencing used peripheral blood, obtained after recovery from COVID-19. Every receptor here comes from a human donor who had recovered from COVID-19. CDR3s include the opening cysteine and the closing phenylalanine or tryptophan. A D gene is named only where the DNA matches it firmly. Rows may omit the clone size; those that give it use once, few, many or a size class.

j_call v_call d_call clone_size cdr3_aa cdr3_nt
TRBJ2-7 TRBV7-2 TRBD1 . CASSLQTGPYEQYF TGTGCCAGCAGCTTACAGACAGGGCCCTACGAGCAGTACTTC
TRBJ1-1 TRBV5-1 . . CASSLARSMNTEAFF TGCGCCAGCAGCTTGGCCAGGTCCATGAACACTGAAGCTTTCTTT
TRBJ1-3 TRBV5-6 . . CASSLHRTQSGNTIYF TGTGCCAGCAGCTTGCATCGGACACAGTCTGGAAACACCATATATTTT
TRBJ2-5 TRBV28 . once CASTRGFSMETQYF TGTGCCAGCACCAGGGGATTCTCGATGGAGACCCAGTACTTC
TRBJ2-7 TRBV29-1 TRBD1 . CSVSPGQGRGEQYF TGCAGCGTTTCACCGGGACAGGGGCGCGGCGAGCAGTACTTC
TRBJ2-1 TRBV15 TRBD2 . CATSKGLAADTEQFF TGTGCCACCAGCAAGGGACTAGCGGCGGACACTGAGCAGTTCTTC
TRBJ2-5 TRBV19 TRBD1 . CASSQQGQGETQYF TGTGCCAGTAGTCAACAGGGGCAGGGGGAGACCCAGTACTTC
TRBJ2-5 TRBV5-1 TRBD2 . CASSPGIAGRRQETQYF TGCGCCAGCAGCCCAGGGATAGCGGGGAGACGACAAGAGACCCAGTACTTC
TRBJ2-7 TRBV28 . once CASRTLGEAEQYF TGTGCCAGCAGGACCCTGGGTGAGGCCGAGCAGTACTTC
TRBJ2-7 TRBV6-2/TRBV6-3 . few CASSYSKLLTVAYEQYF TGTGCCAGCAGTTACTCGAAGCTATTGACGGTTGCCTACGAGCAGTACTTC
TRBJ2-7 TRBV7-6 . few CASSAGSAQSLYEQYF TGTGCCAGCAGCGCTGGCTCAGCCCAATCTCTCTACGAGCAGTACTTC
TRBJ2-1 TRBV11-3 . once CASSLVGAAHNEQFF TGTGCCAGCAGCTTAGTTGGTGCGGCCCACAATGAGCAGTTCTTC
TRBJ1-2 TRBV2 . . CASRYRDAHF TGTGCCAGCAGATACCGGGACGCCCACTTC
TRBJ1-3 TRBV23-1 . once CASSQGRVGGNTIYF TGCGCCAGCAGTCAGGGTAGGGTGGGAGGAAACACCATATATTTT
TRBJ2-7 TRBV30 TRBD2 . CAWSRGTSGGRSSYEQYF TGTGCCTGGAGTCGGGGAACTAGCGGGGGGCGAAGCTCCTACGAGCAGTACTTC
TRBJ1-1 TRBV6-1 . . CASSEIGFTEAFF TGTGCCAGCAGTGAAATCGGGTTCACTGAAGCTTTCTTT
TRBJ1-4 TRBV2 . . CASSEVGTNEKLFF TGTGCCAGCAGTGAAGTTGGGACTAATGAAAAACTGTTTTTT
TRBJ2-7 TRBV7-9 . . CASSSHSTGLLDEQYF TGTGCCAGCAGCTCCCATAGCACGGGATTACTCGACGAGCAGTACTTC
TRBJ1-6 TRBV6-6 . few CASGPRTVGSPLHF TGTGCCAGCGGACCACGGACAGTTGGATCACCCCTCCACTTT
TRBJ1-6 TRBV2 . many CASSEGQGTSPLHF TGTGCCAGCAGTGAAGGTCAGGGAACCTCACCCCTCCACTTT
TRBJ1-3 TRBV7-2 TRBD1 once CASSLEGGQGSGNTIYF TGTGCCAGCAGCTTAGAGGGGGGACAGGGCTCTGGAAACACCATATATTTT
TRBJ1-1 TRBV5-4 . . CASSLQSANTEAFF TGTGCCAGCAGCTTGCAGTCTGCAAACACTGAAGCTTTCTTT
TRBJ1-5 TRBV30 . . CAWSVMGNINQPQHF TGTGCCTGGAGTGTAATGGGAAATATCAATCAGCCCCAGCATTTT
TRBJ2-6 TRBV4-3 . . CASSQEPGVGANVLTF TGCGCCAGCAGCCAAGAACCCGGGGTTGGGGCCAACGTCCTGACTTTC
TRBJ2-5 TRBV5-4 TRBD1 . CASNLAGGGETQYF TGTGCCAGCAACTTGGCAGGGGGCGGGGAGACCCAGTACTTC
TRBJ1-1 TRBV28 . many CASRTPGDTEAFF TGTGCCAGCAGAACTCCGGGGGACACTGAAGCTTTCTTT
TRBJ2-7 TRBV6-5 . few CASSYFRNSYEQYF TGTGCCAGCAGTTACTTTAGAAATTCGTACGAGCAGTACTTC
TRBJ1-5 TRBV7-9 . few CASSFGLNQPQHF TGTGCCAGCAGCTTTGGACTAAATCAGCCCCAGCATTTT
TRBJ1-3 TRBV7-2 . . CASSLGGHSGNTIYF TGTGCCAGCAGCTTAGGCGGTCACTCTGGAAACACCATATATTTT
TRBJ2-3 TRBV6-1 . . CASSERTALTDTQYF TGTGCCAGCAGTGAGAGGACAGCCCTCACAGATACGCAGTATTTT
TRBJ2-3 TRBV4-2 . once CASSVDPGNTDTQYF TGTGCCAGCAGCGTGGATCCGGGGAACACAGATACGCAGTATTTT
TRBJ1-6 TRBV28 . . CASTPTRGNSPLHF TGTGCCAGCACTCCTACCCGAGGGAATTCACCCCTCCACTTT
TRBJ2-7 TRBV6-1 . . CASSERAGFSYEQYF TGTGCCAGCAGTGAACGGGCAGGCTTCTCCTACGAGCAGTACTTC
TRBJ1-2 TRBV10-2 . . CASSETLWGIGGYTF TGCGCCAGCAGTGAGACATTATGGGGGATAGGTGGCTACACCTTC
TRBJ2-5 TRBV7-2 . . CASSLGRQETQYF TGTGCCAGCAGCTTAGGCAGACAAGAGACCCAGTACTTC
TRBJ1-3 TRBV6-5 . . CAYQSGSTIYF TGTGCCTATCAAAGCGGGAGCACCATATATTTT
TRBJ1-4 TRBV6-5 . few CASSFKGDEKLFF TGTGCCAGCAGTTTTAAGGGGGATGAAAAACTGTTTTTT
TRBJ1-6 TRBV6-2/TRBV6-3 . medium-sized CASSYSRVKSSPLHF TGTGCCAGCAGTTACTCCCGGGTCAAGAGTTCACCCCTCCACTTT
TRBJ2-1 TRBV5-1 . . CASSLDSPDEQFF TGCGCCAGCAGCTTGGATTCCCCCGATGAGCAGTTCTTC
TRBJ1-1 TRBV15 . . CATSRDIGAYTEAFF TGTGCCACCAGCAGAGATATTGGGGCTTACACTGAAGCTTTCTTT
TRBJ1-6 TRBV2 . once CASSQGSPSPLHF TGTGCCAGCAGCCAGGGTTCTCCTTCACCCCTCCACTTT
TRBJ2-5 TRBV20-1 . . CSATSWETQYF TGCAGTGCTACTTCATGGGAGACCCAGTACTTC
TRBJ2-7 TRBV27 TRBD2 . CASTLSGGLAGLYEQYF TGTGCCAGCACCCTTTCTGGGGGTCTAGCGGGATTATACGAGCAGTACTTC
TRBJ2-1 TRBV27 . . CASSSPRADDNEQFF TGTGCCAGCAGTTCCCCTAGAGCGGACGACAATGAGCAGTTCTTC
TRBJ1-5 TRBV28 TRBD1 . CASRRQGWGNQPQHF TGTGCCAGCAGGCGACAGGGGTGGGGCAATCAGCCCCAGCATTTT
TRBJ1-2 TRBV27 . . CASSLGSRYGYTF TGTGCCAGCAGTTTAGGATCGCGGTATGGCTACACCTTC
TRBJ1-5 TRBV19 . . CASSRGGGNQPQHF TGTGCCAGTAGCCGTGGAGGGGGCAATCAGCCCCAGCATTTT
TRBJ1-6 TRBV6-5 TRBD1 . CASTRGQDSPLHF TGTGCCAGCACTAGGGGGCAGGATTCACCCCTCCACTTT
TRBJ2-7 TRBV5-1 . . CASSQNLSTDRSDEQYF TGCGCCAGCAGCCAAAATTTATCGACGGACCGGTCCGACGAGCAGTACTTC
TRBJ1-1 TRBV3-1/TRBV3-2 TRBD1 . CASSQEAVGQGNTEAFF TGTGCCAGCAGCCAAGAGGCGGTAGGACAGGGGAACACTGAAGCTTTCTTT
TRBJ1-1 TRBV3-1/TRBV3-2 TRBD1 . CASSLTQGSPEAFF TGTGCCAGCAGCCTAACACAGGGGAGCCCTGAAGCTTTCTTT
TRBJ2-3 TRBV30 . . CAWSVGGGARTDTQYF TGTGCCTGGAGTGTAGGGGGTGGGGCCAGGACAGATACGCAGTATTTT
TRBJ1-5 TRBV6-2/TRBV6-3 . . CASSQSVASNQPQHF TGTGCCAGCAGCCAAAGCGTCGCGAGCAATCAGCCCCAGCATTTT
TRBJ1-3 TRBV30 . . CAWTPGEEAGNTIYF TGTGCCTGGACCCCCGGCGAGGAGGCAGGAAACACCATATATTTT
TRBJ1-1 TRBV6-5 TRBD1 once CASRTGRDTEAFF TGTGCCAGCAGGACAGGGAGGGACACTGAAGCTTTCTTT
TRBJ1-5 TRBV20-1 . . CSASGGANQPQHF TGCAGTGCTAGTGGGGGGGCGAATCAGCCCCAGCATTTT
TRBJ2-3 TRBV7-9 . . CASSLGTGTDTQYF TGTGCCAGCAGCTTAGGGACGGGGACAGATACGCAGTATTTT
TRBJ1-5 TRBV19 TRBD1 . CASSIRTGAQPQHF TGTGCCAGTAGTATTAGAACAGGGGCGCAGCCCCAGCATTTT
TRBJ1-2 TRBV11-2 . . CASSFGTYGGYTF TGTGCCAGCAGCTTTGGGACCTACGGTGGCTACACCTTC